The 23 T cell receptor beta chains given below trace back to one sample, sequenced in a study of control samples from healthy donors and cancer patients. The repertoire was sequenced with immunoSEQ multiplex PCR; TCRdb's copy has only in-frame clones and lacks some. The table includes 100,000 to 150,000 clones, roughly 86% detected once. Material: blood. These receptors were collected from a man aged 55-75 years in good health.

CDR3 in DNA: TGTGCCAGCAGCTTATTGGGGACTGGTAGACGCGTAAACTACGAGCAGTACTTC. Its protein is CASSLLGTGRRVNYEQYF. This chain connects TRBV7-2 to TRBJ2-7, with D perhaps TRBD2 (6 bases). V dropped 2 bases and J dropped 3 bases, with 23 bases sitting between them. There are 18 residues in the CDR3. The germline gives CDR1 SGHTA, CDR2 FQGNSA.

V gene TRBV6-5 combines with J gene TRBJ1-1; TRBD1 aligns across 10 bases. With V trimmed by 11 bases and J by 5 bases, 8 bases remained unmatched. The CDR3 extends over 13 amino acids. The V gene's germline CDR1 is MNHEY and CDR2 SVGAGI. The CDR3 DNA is TGTGCCGCCGACAGGGGGCGCTGGACTGAAGCTTTCTTT. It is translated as CAADRGRWTEAFF.

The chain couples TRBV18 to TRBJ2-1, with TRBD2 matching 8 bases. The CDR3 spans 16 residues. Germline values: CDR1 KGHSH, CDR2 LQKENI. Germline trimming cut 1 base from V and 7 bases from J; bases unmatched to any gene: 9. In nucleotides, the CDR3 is TGTGCCAGCTCACCACGCTCGGGGGGGGATAAAAATGAGCAGTTCTTC. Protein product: CASSPRSGGDKNEQFF.

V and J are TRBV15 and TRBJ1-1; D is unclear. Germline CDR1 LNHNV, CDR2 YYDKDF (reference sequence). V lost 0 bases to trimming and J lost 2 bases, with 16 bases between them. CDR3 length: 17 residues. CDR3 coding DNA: TGTGCCACCAGCAGAGATAGGGCAGGTTGGTTAAACACTGAAGCTTTCTTT. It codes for CATSRDRAGWLNTEAFF.

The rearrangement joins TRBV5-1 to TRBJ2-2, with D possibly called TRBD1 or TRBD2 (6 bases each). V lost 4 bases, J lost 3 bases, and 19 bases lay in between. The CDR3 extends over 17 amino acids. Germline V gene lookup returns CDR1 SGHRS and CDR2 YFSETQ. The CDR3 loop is CASSPQEGGPDTGELFF. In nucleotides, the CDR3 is TGCGCCAGCAGCCCGCAGGAGGGGGGCCCCGACACCGGGGAGCTGTTTTTT.

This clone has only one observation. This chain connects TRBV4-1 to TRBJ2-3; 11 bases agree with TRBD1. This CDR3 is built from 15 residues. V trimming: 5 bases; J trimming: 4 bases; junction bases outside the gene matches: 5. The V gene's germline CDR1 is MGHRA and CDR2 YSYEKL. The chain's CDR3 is CASSIWTGGADTQYF. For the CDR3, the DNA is TGCGCCAGCAGCATTTGGACAGGGGGCGCAGATACGCAGTATTTT.

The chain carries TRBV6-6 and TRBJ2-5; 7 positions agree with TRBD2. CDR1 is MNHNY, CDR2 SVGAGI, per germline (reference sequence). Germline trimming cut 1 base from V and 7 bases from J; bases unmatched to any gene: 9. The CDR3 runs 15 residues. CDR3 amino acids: CASSYLGAPGGTQYF. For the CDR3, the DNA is TGTGCCAGCAGTTACTTAGGAGCCCCGGGGGGGACCCAGTACTTC.

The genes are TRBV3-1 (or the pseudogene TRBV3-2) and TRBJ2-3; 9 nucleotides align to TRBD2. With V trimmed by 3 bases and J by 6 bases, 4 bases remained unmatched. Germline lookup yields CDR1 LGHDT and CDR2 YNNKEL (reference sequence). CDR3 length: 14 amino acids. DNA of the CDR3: TGTGCCAGCAGCCACGGACTAGCGTCTGATACGCAGTATTTT. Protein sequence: CASSHGLASDTQYF.

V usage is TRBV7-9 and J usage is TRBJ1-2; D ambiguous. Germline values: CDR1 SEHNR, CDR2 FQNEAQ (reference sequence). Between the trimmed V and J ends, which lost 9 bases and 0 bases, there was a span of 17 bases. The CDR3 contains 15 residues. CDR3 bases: TGTGCCAGAAGCCCCGGCGGGCTGACTAACTATGGCTACACCTTC. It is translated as CARSPGGLTNYGYTF.

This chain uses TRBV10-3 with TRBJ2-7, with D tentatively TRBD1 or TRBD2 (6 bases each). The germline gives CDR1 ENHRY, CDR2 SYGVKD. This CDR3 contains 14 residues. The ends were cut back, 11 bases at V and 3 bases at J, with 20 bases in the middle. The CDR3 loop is CASKGGDGNYEQYF. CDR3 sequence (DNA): TGTGCCTCCAAGGGGGGTGACGGTAACTACGAGCAGTACTTC.

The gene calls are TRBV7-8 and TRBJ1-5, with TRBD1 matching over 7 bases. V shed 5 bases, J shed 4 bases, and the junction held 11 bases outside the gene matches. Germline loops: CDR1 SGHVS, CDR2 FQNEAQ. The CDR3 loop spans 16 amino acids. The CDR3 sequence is CASSASDRAANQPQHF. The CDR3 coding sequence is TGTGCCAGCAGCGCCTCCGACAGGGCCGCTAATCAGCCCCAGCATTTT.

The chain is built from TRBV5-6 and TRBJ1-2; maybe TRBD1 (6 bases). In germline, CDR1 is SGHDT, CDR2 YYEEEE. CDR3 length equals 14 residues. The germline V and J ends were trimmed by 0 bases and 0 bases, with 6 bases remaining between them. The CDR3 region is CASSLGTANYGYTF. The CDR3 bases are TGTGCCAGCAGCTTGGGGACAGCTAACTATGGCTACACCTTC.

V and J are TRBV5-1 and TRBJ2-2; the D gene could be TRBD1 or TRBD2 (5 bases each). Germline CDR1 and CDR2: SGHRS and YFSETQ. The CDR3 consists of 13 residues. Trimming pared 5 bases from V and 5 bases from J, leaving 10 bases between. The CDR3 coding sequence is TGCGCCAGCAGAGAGGGGCGGACCGGGGAGCTGTTTTTT. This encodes CASREGRTGELFF.

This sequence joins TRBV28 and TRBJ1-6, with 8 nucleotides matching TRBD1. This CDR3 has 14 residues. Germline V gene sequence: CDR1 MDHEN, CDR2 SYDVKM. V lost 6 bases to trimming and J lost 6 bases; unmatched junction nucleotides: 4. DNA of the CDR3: TGTGCCAGCAGCCACAGGGGGTCTAATTCACCCCTCCACTTT. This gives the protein CASSHRGSNSPLHF.

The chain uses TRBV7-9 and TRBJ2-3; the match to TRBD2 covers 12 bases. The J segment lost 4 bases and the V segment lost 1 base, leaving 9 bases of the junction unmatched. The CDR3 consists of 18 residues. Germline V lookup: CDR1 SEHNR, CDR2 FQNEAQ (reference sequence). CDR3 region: CASSLVGLAGGPADTQYF. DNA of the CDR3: TGTGCCAGCAGCTTAGTCGGGCTAGCGGGGGGGCCCGCAGATACGCAGTATTTT.

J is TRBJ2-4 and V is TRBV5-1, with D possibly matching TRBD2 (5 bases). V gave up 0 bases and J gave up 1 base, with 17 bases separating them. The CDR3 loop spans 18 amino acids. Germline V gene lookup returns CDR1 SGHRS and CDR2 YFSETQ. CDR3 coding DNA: TGCGCCAGCAGCTTGGAAGGAGGCCTGACCACGGCCAAAAACATTCAGTACTTC. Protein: CASSLEGGLTTAKNIQYF. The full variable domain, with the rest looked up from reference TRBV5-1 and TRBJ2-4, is KAGVTQTPRYLIKTRGQQVTLSCSPISGHRSVSWYQQTPGQGLQFLFEYFSETQRNKGNFPGRFSGRQFSNSRSEMNVSTLELGDSALYLCASSLEGGLTTAKNIQYFGAGTRLSVL.

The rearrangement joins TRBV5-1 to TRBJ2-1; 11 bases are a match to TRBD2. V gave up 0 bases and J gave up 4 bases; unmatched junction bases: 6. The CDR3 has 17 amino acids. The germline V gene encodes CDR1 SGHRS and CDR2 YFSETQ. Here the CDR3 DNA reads TGCGCCAGCAGCTTGGTGACAGTAGCGGGGGGGTACAATGAGCAGTTCTTC. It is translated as CASSLVTVAGGYNEQFF.

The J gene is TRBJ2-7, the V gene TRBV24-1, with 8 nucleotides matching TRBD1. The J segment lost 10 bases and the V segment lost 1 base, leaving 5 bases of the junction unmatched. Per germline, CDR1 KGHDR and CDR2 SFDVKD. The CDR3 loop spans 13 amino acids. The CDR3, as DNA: TGTGCCACCAGTGATTTCGGGACAGGCACTCAGTACTTC. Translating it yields CATSDFGTGTQYF.

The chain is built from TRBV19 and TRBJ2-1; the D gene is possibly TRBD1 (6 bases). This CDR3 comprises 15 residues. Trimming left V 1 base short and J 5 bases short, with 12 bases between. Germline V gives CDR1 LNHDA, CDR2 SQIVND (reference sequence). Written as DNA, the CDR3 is TGTGCCAGTAGTATAGTGGGGGACATAAACAATGAGCAGTTCTTC. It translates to CASSIVGDINNEQFF.

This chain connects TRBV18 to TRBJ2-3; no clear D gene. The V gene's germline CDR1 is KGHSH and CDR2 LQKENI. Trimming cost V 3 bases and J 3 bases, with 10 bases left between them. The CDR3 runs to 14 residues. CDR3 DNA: TGTGCCAGCTCACCCGAACTGGGGACAGATACGCAGTATTTT. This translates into CASSPELGTDTQYF.

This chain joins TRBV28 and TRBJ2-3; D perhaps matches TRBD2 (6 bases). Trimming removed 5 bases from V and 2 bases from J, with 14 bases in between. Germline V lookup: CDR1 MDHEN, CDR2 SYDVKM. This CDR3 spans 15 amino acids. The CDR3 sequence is CASSVGRDYTDTQYF. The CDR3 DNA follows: TGTGCCAGCAGTGTCGGGAGAGACTACACAGATACGCAGTATTTT.

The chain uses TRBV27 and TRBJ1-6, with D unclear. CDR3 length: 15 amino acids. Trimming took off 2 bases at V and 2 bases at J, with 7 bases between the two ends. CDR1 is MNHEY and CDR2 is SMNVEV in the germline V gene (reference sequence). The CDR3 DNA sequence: TGTGCCAGCAGTTTAGGTACAGCCTATAATTCACCCCTCCACTTT. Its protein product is CASSLGTAYNSPLHF.

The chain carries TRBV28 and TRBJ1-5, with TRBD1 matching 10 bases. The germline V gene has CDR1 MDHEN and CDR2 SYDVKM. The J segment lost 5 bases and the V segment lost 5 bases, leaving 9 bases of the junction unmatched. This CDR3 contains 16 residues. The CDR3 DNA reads TGTGCCAGCAGTAGGACAGGGGGTTTTCTGGATCAGCCCCAGCATTTT. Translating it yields CASSRTGGFLDQPQHF.